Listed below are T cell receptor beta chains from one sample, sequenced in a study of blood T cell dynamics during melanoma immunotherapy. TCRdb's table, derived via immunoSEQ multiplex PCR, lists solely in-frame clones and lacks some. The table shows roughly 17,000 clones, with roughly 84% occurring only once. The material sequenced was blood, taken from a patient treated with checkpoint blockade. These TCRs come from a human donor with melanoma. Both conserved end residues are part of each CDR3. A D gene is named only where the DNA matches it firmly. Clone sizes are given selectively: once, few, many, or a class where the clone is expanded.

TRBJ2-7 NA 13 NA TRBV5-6 TGTGCCAGCACGTACGGGTCACTGTACGAGCAGTACTTC CASTYGSLYEQYF
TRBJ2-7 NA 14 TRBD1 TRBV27 TGTGCCAGCAAGCCGGGACAGGGGGCCTACGAGCAGTACTTC CASKPGQGAYEQYF
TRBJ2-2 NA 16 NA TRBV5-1 TGCGCCAGCAGCCCGGGAGCTCGGACGAACACCGGGGAGCTGTTTTTT CASSPGARTNTGELFF
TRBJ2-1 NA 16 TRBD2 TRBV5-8 TGTGCCAGCAGCCTAGGGACTAGCGGGAGGGACAATGAGCAGTTCTTC CASSLGTSGRDNEQFF
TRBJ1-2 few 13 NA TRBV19 TGTGCCAGTACCGAGACAGTTAACTATGGCTACACCTTC CASTETVNYGYTF
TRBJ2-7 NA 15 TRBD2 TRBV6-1 TGTGCCAGCAGTGTACGGGAGGGCCTCGTAGACGAGCAGTACTTC CASSVREGLVDEQYF
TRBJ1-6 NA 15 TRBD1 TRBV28 TGTGCCAGCCGGAGGGACAGGGGAATTAATTCACCCCTCCACTTT CASRRDRGINSPLHF
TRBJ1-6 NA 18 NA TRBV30 TGTGCCTGGAGTGTGAGTACAGGAGGCTCCCTTTATAATTCACCCCTCCACTTT CAWSVSTGGSLYNSPLHF
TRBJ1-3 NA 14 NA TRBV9 TGTGCCAGCTGGGACGGACTCCCTGGAAACACCATATATTTT CASWDGLPGNTIYF
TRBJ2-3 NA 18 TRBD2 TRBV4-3 TGCGCCAGCAGCCAGTCGGGACTAGCGGGGGCTCGCACAGATACGCAGTATTTT CASSQSGLAGARTDTQYF
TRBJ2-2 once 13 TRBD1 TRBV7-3 TGTGCCAGCAGTTTTACAGGGGACAGGGAGCTGTTTTTT CASSFTGDRELFF
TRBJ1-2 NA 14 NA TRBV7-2 TGTGCCAGCAGCTCTGCCAGGGAGGACTATGGCTACACCTTC CASSSAREDYGYTF
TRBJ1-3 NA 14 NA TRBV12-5 TGTGCTAGTGGTTTGGCGGGGAGCGGAAACACCATATATTTT CASGLAGSGNTIYF
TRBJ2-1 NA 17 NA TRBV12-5 TGTGCTAGTGGTTTGGTATTGGCGAGAAGCTCCTACAATGAGCAGTTCTTC CASGLVLARSSYNEQFF
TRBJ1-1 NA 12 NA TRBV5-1 TGCGCCAGCAGCACAGGGTACACTGAAGCTTTCTTT CASSTGYTEAFF
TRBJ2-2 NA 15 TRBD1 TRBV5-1 TGCGCCAGCAGCTATGGGACAGGGGGCACCGGGGAGCTGTTTTTT CASSYGTGGTGELFF
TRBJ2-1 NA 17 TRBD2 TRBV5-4 TGTGCCAGCAGAGGTGGTCTAGCGGGAGCCACAATAGGTGAGCAGTTCTTC CASRGGLAGATIGEQFF
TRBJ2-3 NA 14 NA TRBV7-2 TGTGCCAGCACCTTACGAATCCGGACAGATACGCAGTATTTT CASTLRIRTDTQYF
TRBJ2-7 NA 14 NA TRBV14 TGTGCCAGCAGCCAAGGCCATTTACCCTACGAGCAGTACTTC CASSQGHLPYEQYF
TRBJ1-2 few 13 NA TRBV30 TGTGCCTGGACCCTACGGGAGGGGACTGGCTACACCTTC CAWTLREGTGYTF
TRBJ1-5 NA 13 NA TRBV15 TGTGCCACAAGCAAGGGGAGCAATCAGCCCCAGCATTTT CATSKGSNQPQHF
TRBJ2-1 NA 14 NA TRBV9 TGTGCCAGCAGCGTAGGGGGAAGCGGGTCGGAGCAGTTCTTC CASSVGGSGSEQFF